Following are 15 T cell receptor beta chains from one sample sequenced in a study of T cell responses to AZD1222 COVID-19 vaccine. Measured with immunoSEQ multiplex PCR; TCRdb has only the in-frame clones, and not every one. The sample has 60,000 to 85,000 clones; roughly 85% are singletons. The sequencing here drew on peripheral blood, taken on day 0 of AZD1222 vaccination. These receptors came from an adult in good health.

This clone was seen a single time. This sequence joins TRBV28 and TRBJ1-3; D not resolved. V gave up 5 bases and J gave up 4 bases, with 6 bases separating them. Looked up from germline, CDR1 is MDHEN and CDR2 is SYDVKM. The CDR3 spans 12 residues. The CDR3 DNA reads as TGTGCCAGCAGTACGGCAGGAAACACCATATATTTT. Protein product: CASSTAGNTIYF. The whole variable domain, filled in from reference TRBV28 and TRBJ1-3, reads DVKVTQSSRYLVKRTGEKVFLECVQDMDHENMFWYRQDPGLGLRLIYFSYDVKMKEKGDIPEGYSVSREKKERFSLILESASTNQTSMYLCASSTAGNTIYFGEGSWLTVV.

The V gene is TRBV11-2, the J gene TRBJ2-5; tentatively, D is TRBD1 or TRBD2 (5 bases each). In germline, CDR1 is SGHAT, CDR2 FQNNGV. The V gene lost 3 bases and the J gene lost 2 bases, with 13 bases spanning the gap. This CDR3 has 15 amino acids. Here the CDR3 DNA reads TGTGCCAGCAGCTTGGGGACCGTGAGGCAAGAGACCCAGTACTTC. Amino acid sequence: CASSLGTVRQETQYF. Using reference TRBV11-2 and TRBJ2-5 for the parts outside the CDR3, the full variable domain is EAGVAQSPRYKIIEKRQSVAFWCNPISGHATLYWYQQILGQGPKLLIQFQNNGVVDDSQLPKDRFSAERLKGVDSTLKIQPAKLEDSAVYLCASSLGTVRQETQYFGPGTRLLVL.

The CDR3 is CASSQEWRSSYNEQFF. CDR3 sequence (DNA): TGTGCCAGCAGCCAAGAATGGCGGAGCTCCTACAATGAGCAGTTCTTC. The rearrangement uses TRBV4-2 and TRBJ2-1; D is uncertain. Germline V lookup: CDR1 LGHNA, CDR2 YNFKEQ. Trimming took 0 bases from V and 0 from J, leaving 9 bases between them. CDR3 size: 16 residues.

The rearrangement links TRBV29-1 to TRBJ1-1; possibly TRBD1 for D (6 bases). This CDR3 region has 15 residues. CDR1 and CDR2 (germline): SQVTM, ANQGSEA. Trimming removed 0 bases from V and 1 base from J, with 12 bases in between. CDR3: CSVEDLRGGNTEAFF. Written as DNA, the CDR3 is TGCAGCGTTGAAGATCTCAGGGGTGGGAACACTGAAGCTTTCTTT.

The chain carries TRBV19 and TRBJ1-1; D gene ambiguous. This CDR3 has 14 residues. V dropped 5 bases and J dropped 1 base, with 11 bases sitting between them. Germline loops: CDR1 LNHDA, CDR2 SQIVND (reference sequence). In DNA, the CDR3 is TGTGCCAGTAGTTGGGATTGGGGGAACACTGAAGCTTTCTTT. It codes for CASSWDWGNTEAFF.

The chain uses TRBV20-1 and TRBJ2-1; a possible D gene is TRBD2 (5 bases). The CDR3 covers 11 residues. The germline gives CDR1 DFQATT, CDR2 SNEGSKA (reference sequence). V was clipped by 3 bases and J by 7 bases, with 7 bases between them. The CDR3 nucleotides are TGCAGTGCTAGCACGGGGAATGAGCAGTTCTTC. Translation gives CSASTGNEQFF.

The V call is TRBV5-1, the J call TRBJ2-3, with 10 bases identical to TRBD1. V lost 7 bases, J lost 3 bases, and 8 bases stayed unmatched. This CDR3 comprises 15 residues. From germline, CDR1 is SGHRS and CDR2 YFSETQ. The CDR3 protein is CASLSGQGETDTQYF. As DNA, the CDR3 is TGCGCCAGCCTTTCTGGACAGGGGGAAACAGATACGCAGTATTTT.

This chain connects TRBV6-5 to TRBJ1-2; D not resolved. The germline gives CDR1 MNHEY, CDR2 SVGAGI. V lost 7 bases and J 2 bases, leaving 11 bases between the germline ends. The CDR3 consists of 13 residues. The CDR3 loop is CASNRADNYGYTF. The CDR3 coding sequence is TGTGCCAGCAACCGGGCGGACAACTATGGCTACACCTTC.

The CDR3 reads CASSESGTGREKLFF. The DNA of the CDR3 is TGCGCCAGCAGTGAGTCGGGGACAGGAAGAGAAAAACTGTTTTTT. This chain connects TRBV10-1 to TRBJ1-4, with 8 bases fitting TRBD1. The CDR3 covers 15 residues. Unmatched junction bases numbered 5, after V lost 0 bases and J lost 8 bases. Germline V gene lookup returns CDR1 WNHNN and CDR2 SYGVQD (reference sequence).

The V and J genes are TRBV15 and TRBJ1-3; the D is unclear. Germline loops: CDR1 LNHNV, CDR2 YYDKDF (reference sequence). Trimming shortened V by 6 bases and J by 0 bases, and 9 bases separated the two germline ends. CDR3 length: 14 amino acids. CDR3 nucleotide sequence: TGTGCCACCAGTCCGGGGATCTCTGGAAACACCATATATTTT. Translated: CATSPGISGNTIYF.

The chain recombines TRBV5-1 with TRBJ2-1; D could derive from TRBD1 or TRBD2 (5 bases each). The CDR3 length is 15 residues. The germline V gene has CDR1 SGHRS and CDR2 YFSETQ. V lost 2 bases and J 6 bases, leaving 15 bases between the germline ends. The CDR3 sequence: CASSFREGPGNEQFF. The CDR3, as DNA: TGCGCCAGCAGCTTCCGTGAGGGGCCTGGCAATGAGCAGTTCTTC.

Only one count was recorded for this clone. This chain links TRBV5-5 with TRBJ1-1, with D possibly matching TRBD1 (6 bases). Trimming shortened V by 5 bases and J by 4 bases, and 18 bases separated the two germline ends. The CDR3 length is 15 residues. Germline V gene sequence: CDR1 SGHKS, CDR2 YYEKEE (reference sequence). The CDR3 loop reads CASRENMDRSTEAFF. In nucleotides, the CDR3 is TGTGCCAGCAGGGAAAATATGGACAGAAGCACTGAAGCTTTCTTT.

V and J are TRBV6-4 and TRBJ2-1; 8 bases align to TRBD2. Germline-derived CDR1 and CDR2 are MRHNA and SNTAGT. V shed 6 bases and J 0 bases; nucleotides not matched to a gene: 10. The CDR3 has 17 amino acids. The CDR3 sequence: CASRDPGGGSSYNEQFF. DNA for the CDR3: TGTGCCAGCAGAGATCCGGGCGGGGGGAGCTCCTACAATGAGCAGTTCTTC.

This clone appeared once. The chain recombines TRBV7-2 with TRBJ2-7; 7 bases map to TRBD2. There are 15 residues in the CDR3. V was pared by 4 bases and J by 2 bases, with 8 bases of the junction left unmatched. The germline V gene has CDR1 SGHTA and CDR2 FQGNSA. The CDR3 DNA sequence: TGTGCCAGCAGCTGGTCTAGCGGTCCTACCTACGAGCAGTACTTC. This codes for CASSWSSGPTYEQYF.

V gene TRBV29-1 combines with J gene TRBJ1-3, with D tentatively TRBD1 (5 bases). This CDR3 spans 14 amino acids. Trimming took off 0 bases at V and 8 bases at J, with 14 bases between the two ends. Germline V gene lookup returns CDR1 SQVTM and CDR2 ANQGSEA. CDR3 sequence (DNA): TGCAGCGTTGAAGACGCGACAGAATCCTACACCATATATTTT. It yields the protein CSVEDATESYTIYF.